Listed below are T cell receptor beta chains from one sample, sequenced in a study of post-analysis software for immune sequencing data. TCRdb re-derived calls from the PCR reads in MiXCR, one entry per CDR3 protein. The table has 820,000 or so distinct CDR3 sequences, under 70% seen once. Source material: blood. The receptors were sampled from a girl under 18 with multiple sclerosis. Both conserved end residues are part of each CDR3. Each record gives: clone size, V gene, J gene, D gene, CDR3 protein, CDR3 DNA. A D gene is named only where the DNA matches it firmly. The listing skips clone size in some rows; elsewhere it reads once, few, many or a size class.

few	TRBV2	TRBJ2-7	TRBD1	CASRTGQGKYEQYF	TGTGCCAGCAGAACGGGACAGGGTAAATACGAGCAGTACTTC
.	TRBV20-1	TRBJ1-2	.	CSARVRTAEDGYTF	TGCAGTGCTAGAGTGCGGACAGCCGAGGATGGCTACACCTTC
.	TRBV29-1	TRBJ2-5	TRBD2	CSVVGREVRRETQYF	TGCAGTGTCGTAGGGCGGGAGGTCCGCCGAGAGACCCAGTACTTC
few	TRBV20-1	TRBJ2-7	TRBD2	CSARDGAGSGRGSYEQYF	TGCAGTGCTAGAGATGGAGCGGGGAGCGGGAGAGGGTCCTACGAGCAGTACTTC
.	TRBV3-1	TRBJ2-5	.	CASSKTGGMETQYF	TGTGCCAGCAGCAAGACAGGAGGCATGGAGACCCAGTACTTC
.	TRBV5-6	TRBJ2-7	.	CASSFDESYEQYF	TGTGCCAGCAGCTTTGACGAATCCTACGAGCAGTACTTC
.	TRBV12-3/TRBV12-4	TRBJ2-7	.	CASQTSPIAREQYF	TGTGCCAGTCAAACTAGCCCTATCGCGCGCGAGCAGTACTTC
few	TRBV16	TRBJ1-2	TRBD1	CASSQIQGADYGYTF	TGTGCCAGCAGCCAAATTCAGGGGGCAGACTATGGCTACACCTTC
.	TRBV5-1	TRBJ2-5	TRBD1	CASSGPGQLETQYF	TGCGCCAGCAGCGGACCGGGACAGCTCGAGACCCAGTACTTC
few	TRBV20-1	TRBJ1-4	.	CSATAGRFDEKLFF	TGCAGTGCTACGGCAGGGAGATTTGATGAAAAACTGTTTTTT
.	TRBV20-1	TRBJ2-3	TRBD2	CSARDVEGLAGPDTQYF	TGCAGTGCTAGAGATGTTGAGGGACTAGCGGGACCAGATACGCAGTATTTT
.	TRBV4-2	TRBJ1-1	.	CASSQDRERTMNTEAFF	TGTGCCAGCAGCCAAGATCGAGAGAGAACTATGAACACTGAAGCTTTCTTT
few	TRBV7-9	TRBJ1-2	TRBD1	CASSLEGQALYGYTF	TGTGCCAGCAGCTTAGAGGGACAGGCTCTCTATGGCTACACCTTC
few	TRBV5-1	TRBJ2-4	TRBD1	CASSLGAQGDIQYF	TGCGCCAGCAGCCTGGGGGCGCAGGGGGACATTCAGTACTTC
.	TRBV5-1	TRBJ2-1	.	CASSLVTSTNEQFF	TGCGCCAGCAGCTTGGTGACTTCAACCAATGAGCAGTTCTTC
.	TRBV4-1	TRBJ1-2	.	CASSQEGMVSYYGYTF	TGCGCCAGCAGCCAAGAGGGTATGGTGTCCTACTATGGCTACACCTTC
.	TRBV3-1	TRBJ2-3	.	CASSQGTGLTDTQYF	TGTGCCAGCAGCCAAGGGACGGGGCTCACAGATACGCAGTATTTT
.	TRBV11-2	TRBJ2-5	TRBD1	CASRWTGEETQYF	TGTGCCAGCAGATGGACAGGGGAAGAGACCCAGTACTTC